This T cell receptor beta chain was recovered during a study of blood T cell repertoires in COVID-19. In the study overall: Sites across the United States, Italy and Spain contributed samples from acute and convalescent COVID-19.

Per germline, CDR1 MNHEY and CDR2 SVGEGT. CDR3 size: 13 residues. Trimming shortened V by 0 bases and J by 10 bases, and 11 bases separated the two germline ends. In the authors' methods: Amplification of reference gene primers provided the estimated nucleated cell counts. The table came from immunoSEQ multiplex PCR; TCRdb's copy has only in-frame clones and leaves some out. V and J calls and clone size follow that table, whereas D and trimming were derived from the DNA. The sample shows fewer than 350,000 clones, about 89% of them seen only once. The receptor comes from a man aged 40-55 years with acute or convalescent COVID-19. Sequencing input: peripheral blood. This rearrangement joins TRBV6-2 or TRBV6-3 to TRBJ2-3; D is possibly TRBD2 (5 bases). The CDR3 sequence is CASSYSLRVPQYF. In DNA, the CDR3 is TGTGCCAGCAGTTACTCGTTGAGGGTGCCGCAGTATTTT.